This entry features one T cell receptor beta chain sequence. The antigen remains undetermined. This entry comes from a study of blood T cells in healthy people across ages. Study results and limitations: Among long-lived donors, naive CD4+ cells were more numerous and diversity higher than in aged donors. TCR beta diversity, measured per million T cells, fell in a roughly linear way with age.

Germline assignment: CDR1 MNHEY and CDR2 SVGEGT. The CDR3 consists of 14 residues. V shed 6 bases, J shed 2 bases, and the junction held 4 bases outside the gene matches. Sample-barcoded 5' priming and a J-beta primer mix drove a second PCR of about 6 to 12 cycles. MiXCR was run by TCRdb on the 5' RACE reads, yielding one entry per CDR3 protein. Here the sample spans over a million distinct CDR3 sequences, about 25% being singletons. The same specimen was also included in a second study, on T cells of mothers and their children. This second report adds: Each child contributed approximately 3.3 million TCR beta CDR3 reads, while each mother contributed over 8 million. Related mother-child pairs showed slightly, non-significantly higher overlap than unrelated pairs.

The sequenced sample consisted of blood. The J gene is TRBJ1-5, the V gene TRBV6-2 or TRBV6-3, with 7 bases lining up with TRBD1. This sequence was found in a girl aged 2 to 10 in good health. Here the CDR3 reads CASSYTGGNQPQHF. CDR3 nucleotide sequence: TGTGCCAGCAGCTATACAGGGGGCAATCAGCCCCAGCATTTT.